Below are 28 T cell receptor beta chains sequenced from a single sample in a study of human T cells and chemical hapten exposure. TCRdb called the RACE reads again in MiXCR, with one record for every CDR3 protein. The sample has about 110,000 distinct CDR3 sequences; less than 15% are singletons. The time point was: pre-sensitization, week 0. The treatment denotes: therapeutic diphenylcyclopropenone sensitization with weekly scalp DPC. The sample here was whole blood, taken in connection with sensitization to the hapten diphenylcyclopropenone (DPC). The receptors stem from a woman between 50 and 59 years old with alopecia areata. Some clones in this sample may be carry-over from other donors' samples.

This clonotype appeared many times. The genes are TRBV11-2 and TRBJ2-6; D perhaps matches TRBD1 (6 bases). This CDR3 has 20 residues. Between the trimmed V and J ends, which lost 3 bases and 0 bases, there was a span of 21 bases. CDR1 and CDR2 (germline): SGHAT, FQNNGV. The CDR3 DNA reads TGTGCCAGCAGCTTCTACCGAATGACAGGCCCAGGCTCTGGGGCCAACGTCCTGACTTTC. Its translation is CASSFYRMTGPGSGANVLTF. Together with reference TRBV11-2 and TRBJ2-6, the CDR3 gives the full variable domain: EAGVAQSPRYKIIEKRQSVAFWCNPISGHATLYWYQQILGQGPKLLIQFQNNGVVDDSQLPKDRFSAERLKGVDSTLKIQPAKLEDSAVYLCASSFYRMTGPGSGANVLTFGAGSRLTVL.

This chain uses TRBV28 with TRBJ1-5, with D possibly being TRBD1 (6 bases). Between the trimmed V and J ends, which lost 4 bases and 1 base, there was a span of 14 bases. The CDR3 is 16 amino acids. The germline CDR1 and CDR2 sequences are MDHEN and SYDVKM. CDR3 protein: CASSSTGLRSNQPQHF. CDR3 coding DNA: TGTGCCAGCAGTTCCACAGGGCTTCGGAGCAATCAGCCCCAGCATTTT.

This chain connects TRBV28 to TRBJ1-2; no definite D call. Looked up from germline, CDR1 is MDHEN and CDR2 is SYDVKM. V lost 3 bases, J lost 5 bases, and 7 bases lay in between. The CDR3 covers 12 residues. CDR3: CASSFDEYGYTF. CDR3 in DNA: TGTGCCAGCAGTTTCGACGAGTATGGCTACACCTTC.

This clonotype has just a few counts. V gene TRBV6-2 or TRBV6-3 combines with J gene TRBJ1-1; no definite D call. Trimming stripped 6 bases from V and 7 bases from J, with 12 bases between. The CDR3 is made up of 12 amino acids. The germline V gene has CDR1 MNHEY and CDR2 SVGEGT. The CDR3 DNA reads as TGTGCCAGCAGCGATAGACCCCTTGAAGCTTTCTTT. Amino acids: CASSDRPLEAFF.

This clonotype occurred a few times. V gene TRBV7-2 combines with J gene TRBJ1-6, with D hard to call. The CDR3 covers 16 residues. Germline V gene data show CDR1 as SGHTA and CDR2 as FQGNSA. V was clipped by 0 bases and J by 7 bases, with 13 bases between them. The chain's CDR3 is CASSLAGHGGNSPLHF. The CDR3 DNA reads TGTGCCAGCAGCTTAGCTGGTCACGGAGGAAATTCACCCCTCCACTTT.

This clonotype was recorded many times. The chain has TRBV5-1 and TRBJ1-2; unclear D gene. The CDR3 length is 15 residues. Germline CDR1 reads SGHRS; CDR2 reads YFSETQ. Trimming stripped 1 base from V and 0 bases from J, with 10 bases between. Written as DNA, the CDR3 is TGCGCCAGCAGCTTGTACGGGCCCTCTAACTATGGCTACACCTTC. Protein: CASSLYGPSNYGYTF.

This chain uses TRBV20-1 with TRBJ2-7; D may be TRBD1 (6 bases). Germline CDR1 is DFQATT and CDR2 is SNEGSKA (reference sequence). V lost 0 bases, J lost 0 bases, and 12 bases lay in between. The CDR3 extends over 15 amino acids. CDR3 region: CSAREGQGISYEQYF. DNA for the CDR3: TGCAGTGCTAGAGAGGGGCAGGGGATCTCCTACGAGCAGTACTTC.

The chain couples TRBV4-3 to TRBJ2-1; the D gene is possibly TRBD2 (6 bases). V lost 3 bases to trimming and J lost 8 bases, with 20 bases between them. The CDR3 loop spans 16 amino acids. Germline V gene lookup returns CDR1 LGHNA and CDR2 YSLEER. The CDR3 sequence: CASSQEPGLGSYEQFF. CDR3 coding DNA: TGCGCCAGCAGCCAGGAACCGGGACTGGGGTCTTATGAGCAGTTCTTC.

This clonotype was recorded a few times. The genes are TRBV7-6 and TRBJ2-3; D remains unclear. V was trimmed by 4 bases and J by 5 bases, leaving 7 bases between them. CDR3 size: 12 residues. Looked up from germline, CDR1 is SGHVS and CDR2 is FNYEAQ. The CDR3 spells CASSSSKDTQYF. The CDR3, as DNA: TGTGCCAGCAGCTCCTCAAAAGATACGCAGTATTTT. The entire variable domain, with the rest obtained from reference TRBV7-6 and TRBJ2-3, is as follows: GAGVSQSPRYKVTKRGQDVALRCDPISGHVSLYWYRQALGQGPEFLTYFNYEAQQDKSGLPNDRFSAERPEGSISTLTIQRTEQRDSAMYRCASSSSKDTQYFGPGTRLTVL.

This clonotype was detected only a few times. This chain joins TRBV21-1 and TRBJ1-1; TRBD1 is the table's D call, not checked against the DNA. TRBV21-1 is a listed pseudogene. The CDR3 has 22 amino acids. The CDR3 DNA sequence: TGTGCCAGCAGCTCCTCGGACAGGTCTGTAAGGCTGAGAAAGTACATGAACACTGAAGCTTTCTTT. This codes for CASSSSDRSVRLRKYMNTEAFF.

This clonotype was seen a few times. This sequence joins TRBV5-1 and TRBJ2-3; D is unclear. The V end lost 0 bases, the J end lost 4 bases, and 6 bases lay between the germline ends. In germline, CDR1 is SGHRS, CDR2 YFSETQ. This CDR3 is 13 amino acids long. CDR3 in amino acids: CASSLGEADTQYF. For the CDR3, the DNA is TGCGCCAGCAGCTTGGGGGAAGCAGATACGCAGTATTTT.

The J gene is TRBJ2-2, the V gene TRBV18; D may correspond to TRBD1 or TRBD2 (5 bases each). CDR1 is KGHSH and CDR2 is LQKENI in the germline V gene. V was pared by 3 bases and J by 4 bases, with 15 bases between. The CDR3 consists of 16 residues. CDR3 DNA sequence: TGTGCCAGCTCACCGTCTCCGGGACCCCTCACCGGGGAGCTGTTTTTT. It specifies CASSPSPGPLTGELFF.

This clonotype showed up many times. The chain carries TRBV5-1 and TRBJ2-3; D not resolved. From germline, CDR1 is SGHRS and CDR2 YFSETQ. The CDR3 totals 15 residues. The V end lost 2 bases, the J end lost 2 bases, and 12 bases lay between the germline ends. This chain's CDR3 is CASSFVLGSTDTQYF. CDR3 in DNA: TGCGCCAGCAGCTTCGTGCTAGGTTCCACAGATACGCAGTATTTT.

This clonotype was observed a few times. V is TRBV20-1 and J is TRBJ2-1; D is unresolved. This CDR3 is built from 13 residues. Deletions cut 0 bases from V and 7 bases from J, with 10 bases between. Per the germline V gene, CDR1 is DFQATT and CDR2 is SNEGSKA (reference sequence). Here the CDR3 reads CSARESLANEQFF. CDR3 nucleotide sequence: TGCAGTGCTAGAGAGAGCCTGGCGAATGAGCAGTTCTTC.

This clonotype has only one observation. The chain employs TRBV20-1 and TRBJ1-5, with D possibly being TRBD1 (5 bases). V lost 8 bases and J lost 6, with 8 bases in between. The CDR3 length is 10 residues. Germline V gene lookup returns CDR1 DFQATT and CDR2 SNEGSKA (reference sequence). The CDR3 protein is CSSRGQPQHF. CDR3 nucleotides: TGCAGTTCGAGGGGTCAGCCCCAGCATTTT.

This clonotype was seen a few times. The chain employs TRBV27 and TRBJ1-5; D is ambiguous. The V and J ends lost 5 bases and 6 bases respectively, with 11 bases between them. CDR3 length equals 13 residues. The germline V gene has CDR1 MNHEY and CDR2 SMNVEV (reference sequence). The CDR3 is CASSPWLGQPQHF. DNA of the CDR3: TGTGCCAGCAGTCCTTGGCTGGGTCAGCCCCAGCATTTT.

This clonotype was counted only a few times. The chain couples TRBV2 to TRBJ2-5; D remains unclear. V was cut by 2 bases and J by 5 bases, with 3 bases left in between. The CDR3 covers 11 residues. Germline CDR1 is SNHLY and CDR2 is FYNNEI. Written as DNA, the CDR3 is TGTGCCAGCAGTGAAATGGAGACCCAGTACTTC. This translates into CASSEMETQYF.

The chain recombines TRBV5-4 with TRBJ2-1, with D perhaps TRBD2 (5 bases). The V end was cut by 1 base, the J end by 0 bases, with 5 bases between. This CDR3 comprises 14 residues. Germline V lookup: CDR1 SGHNT, CDR2 YYREEE (reference sequence). The chain's CDR3 is CASSLTSSYNEQFF. DNA of the CDR3: TGTGCCAGCAGCTTGACTAGCTCCTACAATGAGCAGTTCTTC.

The chain links TRBV3-1 to TRBJ1-1; D is unresolved. Germline CDR1 reads LGHDT; CDR2 reads YNNKEL (reference sequence). This CDR3 is built from 13 residues. V lost 2 bases, J lost 5 bases, and 9 bases lay in between. The CDR3 nucleotides read TGTGCCAGCAGCCAACTGGAGGGAACTGAAGCTTTCTTT. It codes for CASSQLEGTEAFF.

In this sample, this clonotype turned up many times. The chain combines TRBV29-1 with TRBJ2-7; 14 nucleotides line up with TRBD2. The CDR3 is made up of 14 amino acids. CDR1 and CDR2 from the germline V gene are SQVTM and ANQGSEA. With 7 bases clipped from V and 4 bases from J, the junction kept 6 bases outside the gene matches. CDR3 amino acids: CSAGTSGSWYEQYF. The CDR3 DNA sequence: TGCAGCGCCGGGACTAGCGGGAGCTGGTACGAGCAGTACTTC.

V is TRBV5-1 and J is TRBJ2-7; 8 nucleotides match TRBD2. The length of the CDR3 is 15 residues. The trim removed 0 bases at V and 4 bases at J, leaving 6 bases unmatched. Germline V gene sequence: CDR1 SGHRS, CDR2 YFSETQ. This CDR3 is CASSLAPGGMYEQYF. The CDR3 DNA sequence: TGCGCCAGCAGCTTGGCCCCGGGAGGGATGTACGAGCAGTACTTC.

This clonotype was counted many times. The V call is TRBV7-2, the J call TRBJ2-3; no definite D call. Germline V gene sequence: CDR1 SGHTA, CDR2 FQGNSA. The V and J ends lost 3 bases and 4 bases respectively, with 8 bases between them. CDR3 length: 13 amino acids. CDR3 protein: CASSLKGADTQYF. CDR3 DNA sequence: TGTGCCAGCAGCTTGAAAGGAGCAGATACGCAGTATTTT.

This clonotype was seen a handful of times. This sequence joins TRBV3-1 and TRBJ2-7; D may be TRBD1 (6 bases). CDR3 length: 15 amino acids. Germline V lookup: CDR1 LGHDT, CDR2 YNNKEL (reference sequence). V lost 4 bases and J 5 bases, leaving 18 bases between the germline ends. The chain's CDR3 is CASSPLATGYHEQYF. The CDR3 region has the DNA TGTGCCAGCAGCCCACTCGCAACAGGGTACCACGAGCAGTACTTC.

This clonotype was seen only a few times. V usage is TRBV7-8 and J usage is TRBJ1-5; D is undetermined. This CDR3 has 14 residues. Trimming took off 7 bases at V and 5 bases at J, with 15 bases between the two ends. Germline assignment: CDR1 SGHVS and CDR2 FQNEAQ. The chain's CDR3 is CASTRTYPDQPQHF. The CDR3 coding sequence is TGTGCCAGCACGAGGACGTATCCGGATCAGCCCCAGCATTTT.

This clonotype was recorded at least ten times. The V gene is TRBV10-2, the J gene TRBJ1-1, with D uncertain. The V end lost 7 bases, the J end lost 2 bases, and 11 bases lay between the germline ends. The CDR3 is 13 residues long. The germline gives CDR1 WSHSY, CDR2 SAAADI. CDR3 coding DNA: TGCGCCAGCACTTCCGAAAGTAACACTGAAGCTTTCTTT. This sequence encodes CASTSESNTEAFF.

This clonotype was found many times. CDR3 amino acids: CASSLDRLLRFF. In nucleotides, the CDR3 is TGTGCCAGCAGCTTAGACCGACTCCTCAGGTTCTTC. This chain links TRBV7-8 with TRBJ2-1; D gene ambiguous. Germline assignment: CDR1 SGHVS and CDR2 FQNEAQ. This CDR3 region has 12 residues. Trimming took off 1 base at V and 15 bases at J, with 13 bases between the two ends. Complete variable domain (other parts from reference TRBV7-8 and TRBJ2-1): GAGVSQSPRYKVAKRGQDVALRCDPISGHVSLFWYQQALGQGPEFLTYFQNEAQLDKSGLPSDRFFAERPEGSVSTLKIQRTQQEDSAVYLCASSLDRLLRFFGPGTRLTVL.

This clonotype was seen ten or more times. This chain connects TRBV19 to TRBJ2-6, with 8 bases aligning to TRBD1. In germline, CDR1 is LNHDA, CDR2 SQIVND (reference sequence). With V trimmed by 8 bases and J by 2 bases, 5 bases remained unmatched. The CDR3 has 15 amino acids. The CDR3 bases are TGTGCCAGTGAGGACAGGGTGGCTGGGGCCAACGTCCTGACTTTC. It yields the protein CASEDRVAGANVLTF. Full variable domain (remainder filled in from reference TRBV19 and TRBJ2-6): DGGITQSPKYLFRKEGQNVTLSCEQNLNHDAMYWYRQDPGQGLRLIYYSQIVNDFQKGDIAEGYSVSREKKESFPLTVTSAQKNPTAFYLCASEDRVAGANVLTFGAGSRLTVL.

At least ten counts were recorded for this clonotype. The rearrangement links TRBV7-2 to TRBJ2-1; D is perhaps TRBD1 or TRBD2 (5 bases each). Germline values: CDR1 SGHTA, CDR2 FQGNSA. This CDR3 is 14 amino acids long. Trimming cost V 5 bases and J 8 bases, with 16 bases left between them. CDR3 amino acids: CASSPSRGVDEQFF. The CDR3 region has the DNA TGTGCCAGCAGCCCATCTAGAGGGGTTGATGAGCAGTTCTTC.